This TCR beta chain stems from a study of shared clonotypes between healthy human individuals. Caucasian adults living in Nashville, Tennessee, provided all samples. V was clipped by 1 base and J by 6 bases; unmatched bases: 13. This CDR3 spans 18 amino acids. Germline lookup yields CDR1 LNHNV and CDR2 YYDKDF (reference sequence). Assay used: immunoSEQ multiplex PCR; TCRdb lists only in-frame clones, some missing. In the table there are roughly 720,000 clones, 80% to 95% of which are singletons. The sample taken for sequencing was memory CD8+ T cells from PBMCs. Subset indicated: CD45RO+ cells pooled with CCR7-negative TemRA cells. This receptor was taken from a man aged 18-30 years in good health. Some clones in this sample may be carry-over from other donors' samples. The chain combines TRBV15 with TRBJ2-1; TRBD1 matches 9 bases. The CDR3 spells CATSRVLGGQGAGNEQFF. The CDR3 bases are TGTGCCACCAGCAGAGTATTGGGGGGACAGGGAGCCGGCAATGAGCAGTTCTTC.